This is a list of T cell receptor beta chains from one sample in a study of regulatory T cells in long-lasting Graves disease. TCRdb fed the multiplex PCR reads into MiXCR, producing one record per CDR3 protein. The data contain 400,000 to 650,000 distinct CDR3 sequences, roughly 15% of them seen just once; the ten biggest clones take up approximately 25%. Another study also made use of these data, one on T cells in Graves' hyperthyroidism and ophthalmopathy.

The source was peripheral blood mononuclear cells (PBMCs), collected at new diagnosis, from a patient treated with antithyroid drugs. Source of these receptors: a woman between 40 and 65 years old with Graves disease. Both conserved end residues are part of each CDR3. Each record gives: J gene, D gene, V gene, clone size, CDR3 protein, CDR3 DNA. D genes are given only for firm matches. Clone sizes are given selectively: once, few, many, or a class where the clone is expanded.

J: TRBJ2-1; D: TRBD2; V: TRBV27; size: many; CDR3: CASCGWGGDNEQFF; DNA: TGTGCCAGCTGTGGCTGGGGGGGGGACAATGAGCAGTTCTTC
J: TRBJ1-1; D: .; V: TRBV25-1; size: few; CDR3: CASSESNAFEAFF; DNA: TGTGCCAGCAGTGAATCGAACGCCTTTGAAGCTTTCTTT
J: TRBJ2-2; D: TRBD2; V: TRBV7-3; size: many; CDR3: CASSRTSSGVSGELFF; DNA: TGTGCCAGCAGCCGTACTTCTAGCGGGGTCAGCGGGGAGCTGTTTTTT
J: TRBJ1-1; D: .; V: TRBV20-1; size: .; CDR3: CSGLGLNTEAFF; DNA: TGCAGTGGGCTGGGACTGAACACTGAAGCTTTCTTT
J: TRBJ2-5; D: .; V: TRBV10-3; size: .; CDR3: CAIRGTPQETQYF; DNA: TGTGCCATCAGAGGGACCCCTCAAGAGACCCAGTACTTC
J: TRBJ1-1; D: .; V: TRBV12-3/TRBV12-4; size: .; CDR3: CASSLRRSPEAFF; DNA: TGTGCCAGCAGTTTAAGGCGTTCACCTGAAGCTTTCTTT
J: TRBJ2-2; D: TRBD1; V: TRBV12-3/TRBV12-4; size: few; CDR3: CASSNRGRSTGELFF; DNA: TGTGCCAGCAGCAACAGGGGGCGATCCACCGGGGAGCTGTTTTTT
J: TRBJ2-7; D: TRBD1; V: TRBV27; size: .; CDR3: CASSFTGQTYYEQYF; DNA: TGTGCCAGCAGCTTCACGGGACAGACCTACTACGAGCAGTACTTC
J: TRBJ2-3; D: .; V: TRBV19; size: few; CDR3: CASSRQRGDTQYF; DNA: TGTGCCAGTAGCCGGCAGAGGGGGGATACGCAGTATTTT
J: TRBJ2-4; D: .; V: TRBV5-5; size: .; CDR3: CASSSPLRGKNIQYF; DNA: TGTGCCAGCAGCTCCCCTCTCCGGGGCAAAAACATTCAGTACTTC
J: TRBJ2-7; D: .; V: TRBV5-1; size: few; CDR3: CASSPMVGSSYEQYF; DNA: TGCGCCAGCAGCCCTATGGTGGGGAGCTCCTACGAGCAGTACTTC
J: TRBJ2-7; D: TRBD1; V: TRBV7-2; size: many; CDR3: CASSLTPGTGYEQYF; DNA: TGTGCCAGCAGCTTAACCCCCGGGACAGGCTACGAGCAGTACTTC
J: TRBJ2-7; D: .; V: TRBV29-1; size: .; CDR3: CSVPTDLDRSSYEQYF; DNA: TGCAGCGTTCCTACGGATCTCGACAGAAGCTCCTACGAGCAGTACTTC
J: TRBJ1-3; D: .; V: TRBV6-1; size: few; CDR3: CASSREGNTIYF; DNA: TGTGCCAGCTCACGGGAGGGAAACACCATATATTTT